This T cell receptor (beta chain) was profiled in a study of cytomegalovirus exposure and HLA in healthy donors. Trimming cost V 4 bases and J 5 bases, with 12 bases left between them. The germline V gene has CDR1 MGHRA and CDR2 YSYEKL. CDR3 length: 14 residues. PCR was performed using 60 Vbeta and 13 Jbeta primers. TCRdb's table, derived via immunoSEQ multiplex PCR, lists solely in-frame clones and lacks some. Among 150,000 to 200,000 clones, over 75% were seen once, and the ten largest hold about 1.9%. The V gene is TRBV4-1, the J gene TRBJ1-5; D unresolved. This TCR derives from a human donor in good health. The sample taken for sequencing was PBMCs. The DNA of the CDR3 is TGCGCCAGCAGCCTGTTAGAAACCGATCAGCCCCAGCATTTT. The encoded protein is CASSLLETDQPQHF.